Listed below are T cell receptor beta chains from one sample, sequenced in a study of CD8 T cells in ankylosing spondylitis. TCRdb used MiXCR to reprocess the 5' RACE reads, holding one entry per CDR3 protein. The sample contains roughly 280,000 distinct CDR3 sequences, about 20% of which appear only once. The sequencing sample was made of blood, either unsorted or a sorted T cell fraction (not recorded which). Receptors originate from a male donor with ankylosing spondylitis or in good health (not recorded which). CDR3s include the opening cysteine and the closing phenylalanine or tryptophan. The order of the fields is D gene, J gene, clone size, V gene, CDR3 protein, CDR3 DNA. The D gene is left open where the match is weak. A clone size is listed for some rows: how often the clone was seen (once, few, many), or a class if it is expanded.

TRBD1	TRBJ2-3	-	TRBV12-3/TRBV12-4	CASSPETGGVVGTDTQYF	TGTGCCAGCAGTCCGGAGACAGGGGGCGTCGTTGGGACAGATACGCAGTATTTT
-	TRBJ2-3	-	TRBV12-3/TRBV12-4	CASSFGVPTDTQYF	TGTGCCAGCAGTTTCGGGGTTCCCACAGATACGCAGTATTTT
TRBD1	TRBJ2-5	few	TRBV7-2	CASSSKTRQGWQETQYF	TGTGCCAGCAGCTCGAAGACCCGACAGGGTTGGCAAGAGACCCAGTACTTC
-	TRBJ2-2	-	TRBV5-1	CASTPDSPNTGELFF	TGCGCCAGCACGCCAGACAGTCCGAACACCGGGGAGCTGTTTTTT
-	TRBJ2-2	-	TRBV6-1	CASRAQGGGGELFF	TGTGCCAGCAGGGCGCAGGGGGGAGGCGGGGAGCTGTTTTTT
TRBD2	TRBJ2-1	-	TRBV28	CASTGLLAPYNEQFF	TGTGCCAGCACAGGGTTACTAGCGCCCTACAATGAGCAGTTCTTC
-	TRBJ2-1	many	TRBV5-1	CASSLGTLLRGDEQFF	TGCGCCAGCAGCTTGGGGACCCTTCTCCGGGGCGATGAGCAGTTCTTC
-	TRBJ1-2	few	TRBV5-1	CASSLGPSFEDSLYGYTF	TGCGCCAGCAGCTTGGGCCCTAGCTTTGAGGACAGCTTATATGGCTACACCTTC
-	TRBJ2-3	-	TRBV5-1	CASSLVRDGDTQYF	TGCGCCAGCAGCTTGGTTCGGGACGGGGATACGCAGTATTTT
-	TRBJ2-2	-	TRBV20-1	CSARDLRRVQLFF	TGCAGTGCTAGAGACCTTAGACGGGTCCAGCTGTTTTTT
TRBD1	TRBJ1-6	many	TRBV29-1	CSYRDSNNSPLHF	TGCAGCTACCGGGACAGCAATAATTCACCCCTCCACTTT
-	TRBJ2-5	-	TRBV12-3/TRBV12-4	CASSLKQETQYF	TGTGCCAGCAGTTTAAAGCAAGAGACCCAGTACTTC
-	TRBJ2-3	-	TRBV5-1	CASSQSPTITDTQYF	TGCGCCAGCAGCCAAAGTCCCACTATCACAGATACGCAGTATTTT
TRBD1	TRBJ2-4	few	TRBV15	CATSRAPGGLAKNIQYF	TGTGCCACCAGCAGAGCCCCAGGGGGCTTAGCCAAAAACATTCAGTACTTC
TRBD1	TRBJ1-4	-	TRBV7-9	CASSPTGGATSEKLFF	TGTGCCAGCAGCCCGACAGGGGGCGCGACGAGTGAAAAACTGTTTTTT
-	TRBJ2-3	-	TRBV7-3	CASTLGQGGDTQYF	TGTGCCAGCACCCTAGGACAGGGAGGGGATACGCAGTATTTT
TRBD2	TRBJ2-2	many	TRBV2	CASTGLAGEGGELFF	TGTGCCAGCACCGGACTAGCGGGAGAGGGCGGGGAGCTGTTTTTT
-	TRBJ1-4	-	TRBV6-5	CASSYFYRGESTNEKLFF	TGTGCCAGCAGTTACTTCTATCGGGGGGAGTCAACTAATGAAAAACTGTTTTTT
-	TRBJ1-5	-	TRBV30	CAWSVGDGLGPQHF	TGTGCCTGGAGTGTGGGCGACGGTCTAGGGCCCCAGCATTTT
-	TRBJ2-2	many	TRBV5-1	CASSPRTGNTGELFF	TGCGCCAGCAGCCCACGGACGGGGAACACCGGGGAGCTGTTTTTT
-	TRBJ2-5	-	TRBV3-1	CASSQDGAPVETQYF	TGTGCCAGCAGCCAAGATGGGGCTCCCGTGGAGACCCAGTACTTC
-	TRBJ1-5	-	TRBV19	CASSMTDYSNQPQHF	TGTGCCAGTAGTATGACAGACTATAGCAATCAGCCCCAGCATTTT
-	TRBJ2-1	few	TRBV24-1	CATSARGESSYNEQFF	TGTGCCACCAGTGCACGAGGGGAGAGCTCCTACAATGAGCAGTTCTTC
-	TRBJ2-2	few	TRBV19	CASGAGRGGELFF	TGTGCCAGCGGCGCAGGAAGGGGGGGGGAGCTGTTTTTT
-	TRBJ2-3	-	TRBV5-1	CASSLGPEGDTQYF	TGCGCCAGCAGCCTCGGACCAGAGGGAGATACGCAGTATTTT
-	TRBJ2-1	-	TRBV5-6	CASSPNRRAYNEQFF	TGTGCCAGCAGTCCAAACCGCAGGGCGTACAATGAGCAGTTCTTC
TRBD1	TRBJ1-6	few	TRBV6-6	CAGRQGSNSPLHF	TGTGCCGGGAGACAGGGGAGTAATTCACCCCTCCACTTT
TRBD2	TRBJ2-1	-	TRBV28	CASSLGTLAGEQFF	TGTGCCAGCAGTTTAGGTACCTTAGCGGGTGAGCAGTTCTTC
-	TRBJ2-5	-	TRBV4-1	CASSQEKGFTEIQYF	TGCGCCAGCAGCCAAGAGAAGGGATTCACAGAGATCCAGTACTTC
-	TRBJ1-4	many	TRBV15	CATSRDRGPGNGEKLFF	TGTGCCACCAGCAGAGATCGGGGGCCGGGCAACGGTGAAAAACTGTTTTTT
-	TRBJ1-2	-	TRBV6-2/TRBV6-3	CASRTPEGRTSFYGYTF	TGTGCCAGCAGAACACCAGAGGGACGGACGAGTTTCTATGGCTACACCTTC
-	TRBJ1-5	-	TRBV6-1	CASSESGGGNQPQHF	TGTGCCAGCAGTGAATCGGGGGGGGGAAATCAGCCCCAGCATTTT
-	TRBJ2-3	-	TRBV6-5	CASSYPQGSSTDTQYF	TGTGCCAGCAGTTACCCTCAGGGATCTAGCACAGATACGCAGTATTTT
-	TRBJ2-1	-	TRBV7-2	CTSSLQVTYNEQFF	TGTACCAGCAGCTTACAAGTCACATACAATGAGCAGTTCTTC
TRBD1	TRBJ2-1	-	TRBV6-2/TRBV6-3	CASSYFGTDYNEQFF	TGTGCCAGCAGTTACTTCGGGACAGACTACAATGAGCAGTTCTTC
-	TRBJ2-2	-	TRBV20-1	CSARTENGELFF	TGCAGTGCTAGGACCGAAAACGGGGAGCTGTTTTTT
-	TRBJ1-4	-	TRBV12-3/TRBV12-4	CTSSFEVTREKLFF	TGTACCAGCAGTTTTGAGGTGACGCGGGAAAAACTGTTTTTT
-	TRBJ1-5	many	TRBV12-3/TRBV12-4	CASSFLGWGSGNQPQHF	TGTGCCAGCAGTTTTCTGGGGTGGGGAAGTGGCAATCAGCCCCAGCATTTT
-	TRBJ2-3	-	TRBV3-1	CASSHGAWTSGFGQYF	TGTGCCAGCAGCCACGGTGCGTGGACCAGCGGTTTTGGGCAGTATTTT
TRBD1	TRBJ2-2	few	TRBV5-1	CASSNVRQGTGELFF	TGCGCCAGCAGCAACGTGAGACAGGGCACCGGGGAGCTGTTTTTT
-	TRBJ1-1	-	TRBV10-3	CAISDLANTEAFF	TGTGCCATCAGTGATTTGGCGAACACTGAAGCTTTCTTT
TRBD2	TRBJ2-1	many	TRBV5-6	CASSLALAGGPYNEQFF	TGTGCCAGCAGCTTGGCCTTGGCGGGAGGGCCCTACAATGAGCAGTTCTTC